This T cell receptor (beta chain) was observed in a study of control samples from healthy donors and cancer patients. Sequencing used immunoSEQ multiplex PCR; TCRdb keeps in-frame clones, though not all of them. The sample has over 100,000 clones; over 85% are singletons. Trimming removed 5 bases at V and 1 base at J, with 14 bases between. This CDR3 has 16 amino acids. CDR1 is SGHAT, CDR2 FQNNGV, per germline. This TCR came from a man younger than 30 in good health. Sample: blood. The chain joins TRBV11-2 to TRBJ1-4; D unclear. CDR3 coding DNA: TGTGCCAGCAGCCCCGGGCGGGCCGGAACTAATGAAAAACTGTTTTTT. Amino acids: CASSPGRAGTNEKLFF. The full variable domain, with the rest looked up from reference TRBV11-2 and TRBJ1-4, is EAGVAQSPRYKIIEKRQSVAFWCNPISGHATLYWYQQILGQGPKLLIQFQNNGVVDDSQLPKDRFSAERLKGVDSTLKIQPAKLEDSAVYLCASSPGRAGTNEKLFFGSGTQLSVL.